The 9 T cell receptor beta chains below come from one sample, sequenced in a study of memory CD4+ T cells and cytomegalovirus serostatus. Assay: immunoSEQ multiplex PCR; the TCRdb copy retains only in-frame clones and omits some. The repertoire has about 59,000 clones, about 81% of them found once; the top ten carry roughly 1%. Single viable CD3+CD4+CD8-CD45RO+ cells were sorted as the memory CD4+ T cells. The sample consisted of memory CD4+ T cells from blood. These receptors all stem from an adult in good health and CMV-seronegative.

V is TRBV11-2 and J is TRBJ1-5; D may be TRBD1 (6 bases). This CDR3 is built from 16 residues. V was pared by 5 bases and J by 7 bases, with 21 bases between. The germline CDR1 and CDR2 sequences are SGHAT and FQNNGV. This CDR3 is CASSLGDQGSNQPQHF. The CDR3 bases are TGTGCCAGCAGCCTAGGGGACCAGGGGTCAAACCAGCCCCAGCATTTT.

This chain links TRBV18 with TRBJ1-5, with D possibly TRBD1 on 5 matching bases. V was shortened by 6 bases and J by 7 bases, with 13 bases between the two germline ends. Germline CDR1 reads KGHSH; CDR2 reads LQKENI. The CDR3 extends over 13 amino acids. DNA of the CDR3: TGTGCCAGCTCCGCAAAGGGGTGGCAGCCCCAGCATTTT. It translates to CASSAKGWQPQHF.

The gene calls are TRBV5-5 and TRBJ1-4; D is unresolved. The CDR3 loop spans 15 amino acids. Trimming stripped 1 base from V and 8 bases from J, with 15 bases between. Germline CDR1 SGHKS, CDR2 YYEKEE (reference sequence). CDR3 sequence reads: CASSLFQSLGEKLFF. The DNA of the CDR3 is TGTGCCAGCAGCTTGTTTCAATCCCTTGGAGAAAAACTGTTTTTT.

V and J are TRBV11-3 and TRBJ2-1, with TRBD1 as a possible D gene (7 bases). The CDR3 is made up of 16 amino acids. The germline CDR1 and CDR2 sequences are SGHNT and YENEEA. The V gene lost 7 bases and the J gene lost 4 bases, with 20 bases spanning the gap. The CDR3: CASNPGGGSIYNEQFF. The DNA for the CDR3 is TGTGCCAGCAACCCAGGGGGAGGATCGATATACAATGAGCAGTTCTTC.

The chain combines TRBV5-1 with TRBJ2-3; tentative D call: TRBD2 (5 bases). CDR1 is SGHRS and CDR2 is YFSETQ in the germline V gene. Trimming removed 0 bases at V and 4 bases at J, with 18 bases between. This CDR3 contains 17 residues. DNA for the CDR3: TGCGCCAGCAGCTTGGCCGACCGCCTGGACGGGGCAGATACGCAGTATTTT. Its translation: CASSLADRLDGADTQYF.

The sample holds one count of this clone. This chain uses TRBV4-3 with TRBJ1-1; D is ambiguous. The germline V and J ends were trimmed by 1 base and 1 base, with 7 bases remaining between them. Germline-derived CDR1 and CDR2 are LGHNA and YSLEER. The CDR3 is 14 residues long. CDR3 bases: TGCGCCAGCAGCCAAGTCTTGGGGAACACTGAAGCTTTCTTT. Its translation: CASSQVLGNTEAFF.

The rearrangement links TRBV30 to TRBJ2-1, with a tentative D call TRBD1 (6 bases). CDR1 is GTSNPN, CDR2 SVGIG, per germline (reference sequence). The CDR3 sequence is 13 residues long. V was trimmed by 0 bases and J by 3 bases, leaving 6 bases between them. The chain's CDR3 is CAWSVGGYNEQFF. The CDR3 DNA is TGTGCCTGGAGTGTAGGGGGCTACAATGAGCAGTTCTTC. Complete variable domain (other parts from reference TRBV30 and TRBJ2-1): SQTIHQWPATLVQPVGSPLSLECTVEGTSNPNLYWYRQAAGRGLQLLFYSVGIGQISSEVPQNLSASRPQDRQFILSSKKLLLSDSGFYLCAWSVGGYNEQFFGPGTRLTVL.

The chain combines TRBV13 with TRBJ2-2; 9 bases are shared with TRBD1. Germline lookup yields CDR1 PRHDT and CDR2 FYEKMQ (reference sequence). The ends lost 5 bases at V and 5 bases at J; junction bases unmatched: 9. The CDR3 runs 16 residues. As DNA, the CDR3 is TGTGCCAGCAGCCCCCGGGACAGGGCCGGTACCGGGGAGCTGTTTTTT. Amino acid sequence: CASSPRDRAGTGELFF.

The CDR3 protein is CAWSVSGYGTDTQYF. DNA of the CDR3: TGTGCCTGGAGTGTATCGGGCTACGGCACAGATACGCAGTATTTT. This chain links TRBV30 with TRBJ2-3, with D unresolved. Germline V gene lookup returns CDR1 GTSNPN and CDR2 SVGIG (reference sequence). The V and J ends lost 0 bases and 1 base respectively, with 11 bases between them. The CDR3 is 15 amino acids.